The entry that follows covers one T cell receptor beta chain sequence. Germline V CDR1 and CDR2: KGHSH, LQKENI. There are 12 residues in the CDR3. V lost 4 bases and J lost 5, with 8 bases in between. The entry originates in a study of blood T cell repertoires in COVID-19. As for the study in general: Collection of acute and convalescent COVID-19 samples took place in the United States, Italy and Spain. T cells, B-cell-depleted T cells, or PBMCs supplied cDNA or gDNA.

The authors' processing: Estimation of nucleated cell counts relied on the amplification of reference gene primers. Assay: immunoSEQ multiplex PCR; the TCRdb copy retains only in-frame clones and omits some. V and J calls and clone size are given by that table; D and trimming were obtained from the DNA. Seen here are 200,000 to 250,000 clones, around three quarters observed once, and the top ten hold 7.2%. V gene TRBV18 combines with J gene TRBJ2-5; no firm D call. The clonotype was recovered from a woman aged 70-85 years with acute or convalescent COVID-19. The sample taken for sequencing was peripheral blood. In DNA, the CDR3 is TGTGCCAGCTCACTTAGCACGGAGACCCAGTACTTC. Translated: CASSLSTETQYF.